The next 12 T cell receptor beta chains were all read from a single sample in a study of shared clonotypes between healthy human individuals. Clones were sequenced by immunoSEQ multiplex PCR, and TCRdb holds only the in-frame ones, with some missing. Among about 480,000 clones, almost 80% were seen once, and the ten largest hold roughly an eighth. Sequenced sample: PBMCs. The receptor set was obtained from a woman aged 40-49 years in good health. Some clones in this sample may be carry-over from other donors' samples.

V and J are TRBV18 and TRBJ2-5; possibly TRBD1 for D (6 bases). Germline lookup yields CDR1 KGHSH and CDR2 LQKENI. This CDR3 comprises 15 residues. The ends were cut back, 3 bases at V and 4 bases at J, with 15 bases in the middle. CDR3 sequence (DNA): TGTGCCAGCTCACCCCGCCGGGAAGGGGGAGAGACCCAGTACTTC. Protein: CASSPRREGGETQYF.

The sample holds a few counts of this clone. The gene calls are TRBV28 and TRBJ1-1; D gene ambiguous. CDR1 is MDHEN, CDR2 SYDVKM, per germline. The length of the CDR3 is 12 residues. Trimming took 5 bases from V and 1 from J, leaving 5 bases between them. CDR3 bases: TGTGCCAGCAGTACGTGGAACACTGAAGCTTTCTTT. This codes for CASSTWNTEAFF.

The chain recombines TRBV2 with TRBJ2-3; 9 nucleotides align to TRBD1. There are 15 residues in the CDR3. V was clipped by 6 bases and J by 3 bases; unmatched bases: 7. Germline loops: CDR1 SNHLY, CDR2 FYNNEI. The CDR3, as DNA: TGTGCCAGCAGAGGACAGGGGAGGCCGACAGATACGCAGTATTTT. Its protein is CASRGQGRPTDTQYF.

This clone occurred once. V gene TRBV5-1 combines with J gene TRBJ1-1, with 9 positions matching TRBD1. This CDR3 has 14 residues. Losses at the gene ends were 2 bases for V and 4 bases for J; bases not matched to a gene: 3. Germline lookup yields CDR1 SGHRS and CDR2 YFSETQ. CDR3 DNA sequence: TGCGCCAGCAGCTTACAGGGGGCGACCACTGAAGCTTTCTTT. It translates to CASSLQGATTEAFF.

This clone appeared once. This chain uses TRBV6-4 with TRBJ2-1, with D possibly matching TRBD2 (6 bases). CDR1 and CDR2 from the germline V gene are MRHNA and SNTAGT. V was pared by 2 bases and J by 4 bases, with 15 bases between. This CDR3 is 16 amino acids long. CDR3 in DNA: TGTGCCAGCAGTGACCAGACTGGGGGGAGTTACAATGAGCAGTTCTTC. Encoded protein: CASSDQTGGSYNEQFF.

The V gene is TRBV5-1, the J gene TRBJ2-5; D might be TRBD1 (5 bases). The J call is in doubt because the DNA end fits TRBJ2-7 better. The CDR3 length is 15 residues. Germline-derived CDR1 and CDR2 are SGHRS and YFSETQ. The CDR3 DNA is TGCGCCAGCAGCTTGGACCAGACAGTTTCCTACGAGCAGTACTTC. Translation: CASSLDQTVSYEQYF.

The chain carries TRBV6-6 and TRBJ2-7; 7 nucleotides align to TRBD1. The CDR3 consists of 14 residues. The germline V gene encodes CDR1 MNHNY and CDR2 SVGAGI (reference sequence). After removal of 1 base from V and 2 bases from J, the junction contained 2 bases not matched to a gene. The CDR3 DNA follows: TGTGCCAGCAGTTACTGGCAGGGGGCCTACGAGCAGTACTTC. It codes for CASSYWQGAYEQYF.

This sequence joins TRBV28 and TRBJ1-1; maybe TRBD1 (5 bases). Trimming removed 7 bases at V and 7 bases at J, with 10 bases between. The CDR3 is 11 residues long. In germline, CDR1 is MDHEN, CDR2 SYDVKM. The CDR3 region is CASIKGVEAFF. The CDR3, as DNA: TGTGCCAGCATCAAAGGGGTTGAAGCTTTCTTT.

CDR3 region: CASSLPSGVGNEQFF. CDR3 sequence (DNA): TGTGCCAGCAGCTTGCCTAGCGGGGTGGGCAATGAGCAGTTCTTC. The rearrangement joins TRBV5-4 to TRBJ2-1; the match to TRBD2 covers 9 bases. CDR1 and CDR2 from the germline V gene are SGHNT and YYREEE (reference sequence). J was trimmed by 6 bases and V by 1 base; bases with no gene match: 5. The CDR3 length is 15 residues.

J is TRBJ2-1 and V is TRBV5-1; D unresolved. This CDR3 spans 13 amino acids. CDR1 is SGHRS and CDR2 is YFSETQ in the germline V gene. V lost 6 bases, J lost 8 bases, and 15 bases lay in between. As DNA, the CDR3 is TGCGCCAGCACCCGTTTGGGCAAGGATGAGCAGTTCTTC. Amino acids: CASTRLGKDEQFF. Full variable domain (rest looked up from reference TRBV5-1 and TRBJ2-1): KAGVTQTPRYLIKTRGQQVTLSCSPISGHRSVSWYQQTPGQGLQFLFEYFSETQRNKGNFPGRFSGRQFSNSRSEMNVSTLELGDSALYLCASTRLGKDEQFFGPGTRLTVL.

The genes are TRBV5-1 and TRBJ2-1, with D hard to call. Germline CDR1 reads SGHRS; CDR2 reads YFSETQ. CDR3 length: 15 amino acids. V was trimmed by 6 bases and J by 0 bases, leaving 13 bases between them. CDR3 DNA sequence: TGCGCCAGCAAAGGGTCCCGCTTCTCCTACAATGAGCAGTTCTTC. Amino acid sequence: CASKGSRFSYNEQFF.

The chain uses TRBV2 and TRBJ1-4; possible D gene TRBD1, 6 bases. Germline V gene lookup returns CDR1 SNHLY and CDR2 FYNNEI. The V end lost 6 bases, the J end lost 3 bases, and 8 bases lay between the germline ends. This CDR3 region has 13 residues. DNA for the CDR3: TGTGCCAGCAGACAGGGACCTAATGAAAAACTGTTTTTT. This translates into CASRQGPNEKLFF.